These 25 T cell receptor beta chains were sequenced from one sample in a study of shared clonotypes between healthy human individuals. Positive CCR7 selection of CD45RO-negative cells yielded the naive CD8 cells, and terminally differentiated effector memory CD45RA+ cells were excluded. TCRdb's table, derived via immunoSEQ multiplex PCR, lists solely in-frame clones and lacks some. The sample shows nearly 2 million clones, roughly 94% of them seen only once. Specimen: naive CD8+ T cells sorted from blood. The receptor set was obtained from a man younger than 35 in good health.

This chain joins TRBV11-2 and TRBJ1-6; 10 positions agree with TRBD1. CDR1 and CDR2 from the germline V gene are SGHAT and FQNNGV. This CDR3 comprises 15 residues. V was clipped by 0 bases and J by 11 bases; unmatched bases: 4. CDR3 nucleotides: TGTGCCAGCAGCTTAGATCTGACAGGGGGCACACCCCTCCACTTT. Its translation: CASSLDLTGGTPLHF.

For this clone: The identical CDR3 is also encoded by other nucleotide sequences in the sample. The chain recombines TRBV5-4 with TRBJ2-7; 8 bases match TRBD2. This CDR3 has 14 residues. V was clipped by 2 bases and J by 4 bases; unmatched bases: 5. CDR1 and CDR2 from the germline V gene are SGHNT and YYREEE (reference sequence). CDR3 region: CASSFSGGDYEQYF. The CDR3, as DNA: TGTGCCAGCAGCTTCTCCGGGGGGGATTACGAGCAGTACTTC.

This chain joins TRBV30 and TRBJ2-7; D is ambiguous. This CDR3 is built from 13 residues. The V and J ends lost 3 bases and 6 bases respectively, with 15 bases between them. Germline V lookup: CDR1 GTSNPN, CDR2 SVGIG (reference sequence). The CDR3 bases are TGTGCCTGGAGCCCGGGCCCAGGACGCGAGCAGTACTTC. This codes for CAWSPGPGREQYF.

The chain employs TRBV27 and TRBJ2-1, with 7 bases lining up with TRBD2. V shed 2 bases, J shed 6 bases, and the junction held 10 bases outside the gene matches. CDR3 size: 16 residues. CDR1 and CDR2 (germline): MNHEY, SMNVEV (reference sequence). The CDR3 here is CASSLRVWSGTNEQFF. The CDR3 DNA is TGTGCCAGCAGTTTAAGGGTTTGGAGCGGGACCAATGAGCAGTTCTTC.

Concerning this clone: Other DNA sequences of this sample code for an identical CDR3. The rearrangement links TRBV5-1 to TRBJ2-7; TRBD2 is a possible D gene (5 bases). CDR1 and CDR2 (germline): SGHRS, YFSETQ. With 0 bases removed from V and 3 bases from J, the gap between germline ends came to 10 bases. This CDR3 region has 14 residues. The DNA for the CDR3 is TGCGCCAGCAGCTTGGTACCGGGGAGCTACGAGCAGTACTTC. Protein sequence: CASSLVPGSYEQYF.

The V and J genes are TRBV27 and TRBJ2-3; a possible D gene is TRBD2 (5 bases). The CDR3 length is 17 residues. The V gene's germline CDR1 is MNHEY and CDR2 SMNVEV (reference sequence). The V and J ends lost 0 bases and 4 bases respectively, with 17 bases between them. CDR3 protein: CASSLSELGSNPDTQYF. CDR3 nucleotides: TGTGCCAGCAGTTTATCGGAGTTAGGGAGTAACCCAGATACGCAGTATTTT.

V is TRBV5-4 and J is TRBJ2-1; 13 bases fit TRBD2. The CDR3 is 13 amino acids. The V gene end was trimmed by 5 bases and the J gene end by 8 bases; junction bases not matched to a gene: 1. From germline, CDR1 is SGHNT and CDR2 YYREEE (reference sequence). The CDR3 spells CASRLAGGYEQFF. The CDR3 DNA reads TGTGCCAGCAGACTAGCGGGGGGGTATGAGCAGTTCTTC.

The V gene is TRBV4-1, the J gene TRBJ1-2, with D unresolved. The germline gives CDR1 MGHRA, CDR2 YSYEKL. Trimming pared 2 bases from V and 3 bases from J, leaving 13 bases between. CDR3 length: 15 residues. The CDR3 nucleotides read TGCGCCAGCAGCCAAAGGGAGGAGGGCTACTATGGCTACACCTTC. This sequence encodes CASSQREEGYYGYTF.

CDR3 protein: CASSASGGDTEAFF. Here the CDR3 DNA reads TGTGCCAGCAGTGCGTCAGGCGGAGACACTGAAGCTTTCTTT. This sequence joins TRBV2 and TRBJ1-1; D gene uncertain. With 4 bases removed from V and 3 bases from J, the gap between germline ends came to 12 bases. The germline V gene encodes CDR1 SNHLY and CDR2 FYNNEI. The CDR3 is made up of 14 amino acids. Full variable domain (rest looked up from reference TRBV2 and TRBJ1-1): EPEVTQTPSHQVTQMGQEVILRCVPISNHLYFYWYRQILGQKVEFLVSFYNNEISEKSEIFDDQFSVERPDGSNFTLKIRSTKLEDSAMYFCASSASGGDTEAFFGQGTRLTVV.

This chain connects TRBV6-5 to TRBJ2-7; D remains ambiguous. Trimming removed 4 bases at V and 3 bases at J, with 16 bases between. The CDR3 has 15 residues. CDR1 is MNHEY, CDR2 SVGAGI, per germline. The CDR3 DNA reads TGTGCCAGCAGTTGGGATGGTGGCCCCTACTACGAGCAGTACTTC. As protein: CASSWDGGPYYEQYF.

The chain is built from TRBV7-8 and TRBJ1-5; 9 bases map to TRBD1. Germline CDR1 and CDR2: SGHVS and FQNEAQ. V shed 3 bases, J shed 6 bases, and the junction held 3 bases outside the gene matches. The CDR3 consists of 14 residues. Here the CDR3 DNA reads TGTGCCAGCAGCTTGGGACAGGGAAGTCAGCCCCAGCATTTT. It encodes CASSLGQGSQPQHF.

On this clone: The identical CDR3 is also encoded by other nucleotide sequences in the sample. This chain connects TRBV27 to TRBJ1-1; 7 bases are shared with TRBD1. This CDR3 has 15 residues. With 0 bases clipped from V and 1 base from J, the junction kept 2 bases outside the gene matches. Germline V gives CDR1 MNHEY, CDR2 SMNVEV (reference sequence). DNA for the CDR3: TGTGCCAGCAGTTTATCCGGGACAGCGAACACTGAAGCTTTCTTT. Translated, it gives CASSLSGTANTEAFF.

The DNA of the CDR3 is TGTGCCAGCAGCTCCTCCCTGGCGGGGGAGACCCAGTACTTC. This translates into CASSSSLAGETQYF. The V gene is TRBV5-4, the J gene TRBJ2-5; D might be TRBD2 (6 bases). The CDR3 length is 14 residues. Germline CDR1 SGHNT, CDR2 YYREEE (reference sequence). V dropped 3 bases and J dropped 5 bases, with 14 bases sitting between them.

The CDR3 region has the DNA TGTGCCAGCAGTACCGACTTGCGGGGGGGCGGCGGCACAGATACGCAGTATTTT. It encodes CASSTDLRGGGGTDTQYF. The V and J genes are TRBV5-6 and TRBJ2-3; TRBD2 agrees at 9 bases. The trim removed 5 bases at V and 1 base at J, leaving 14 bases unmatched. Germline CDR1 and CDR2: SGHDT and YYEEEE. The CDR3 has 18 amino acids.

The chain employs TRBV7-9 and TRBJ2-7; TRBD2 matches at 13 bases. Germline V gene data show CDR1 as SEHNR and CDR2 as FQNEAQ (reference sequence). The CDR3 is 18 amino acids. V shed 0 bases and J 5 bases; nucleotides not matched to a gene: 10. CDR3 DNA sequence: TGTGCCAGCAGCTTAGCTGCAGGACTAGCGGGAGTAGGCAACGAGCAGTACTTC. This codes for CASSLAAGLAGVGNEQYF.

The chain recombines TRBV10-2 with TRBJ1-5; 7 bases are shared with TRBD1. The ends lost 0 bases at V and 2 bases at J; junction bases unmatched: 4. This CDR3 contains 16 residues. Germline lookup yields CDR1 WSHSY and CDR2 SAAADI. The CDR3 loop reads CASSESRGLGNQPQHF. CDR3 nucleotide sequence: TGCGCCAGCAGTGAGTCGAGGGGGCTTGGCAATCAGCCCCAGCATTTT.

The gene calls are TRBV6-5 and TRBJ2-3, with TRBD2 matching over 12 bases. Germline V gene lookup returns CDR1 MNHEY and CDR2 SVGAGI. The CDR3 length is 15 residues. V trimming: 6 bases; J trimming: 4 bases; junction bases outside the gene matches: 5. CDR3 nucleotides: TGTGCCAGCAGCCCCCTAGCGGGGGGGGCAGATACGCAGTATTTT. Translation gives CASSPLAGGADTQYF.

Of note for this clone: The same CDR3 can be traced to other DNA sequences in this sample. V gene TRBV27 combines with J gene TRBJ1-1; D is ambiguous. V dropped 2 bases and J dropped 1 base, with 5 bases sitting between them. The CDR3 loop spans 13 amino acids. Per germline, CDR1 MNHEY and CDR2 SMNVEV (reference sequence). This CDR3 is CASSLGRNTEAFF. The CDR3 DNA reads TGTGCCAGCAGTTTAGGAAGGAACACTGAAGCTTTCTTT.

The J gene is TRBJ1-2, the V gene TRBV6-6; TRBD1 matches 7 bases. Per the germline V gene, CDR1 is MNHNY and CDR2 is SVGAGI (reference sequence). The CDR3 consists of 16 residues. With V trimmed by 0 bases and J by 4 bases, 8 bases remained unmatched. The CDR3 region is CASSYSWGGQLYGYTF. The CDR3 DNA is TGTGCCAGCAGTTACTCCTGGGGGGGACAGCTCTATGGCTACACCTTC.

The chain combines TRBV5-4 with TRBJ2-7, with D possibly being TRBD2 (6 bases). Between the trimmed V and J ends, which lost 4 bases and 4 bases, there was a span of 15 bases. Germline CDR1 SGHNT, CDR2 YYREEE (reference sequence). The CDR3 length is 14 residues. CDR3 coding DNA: TGTGCCAGCAGCATTTACTCAGGAGGGTACGAGCAGTACTTC. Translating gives CASSIYSGGYEQYF.

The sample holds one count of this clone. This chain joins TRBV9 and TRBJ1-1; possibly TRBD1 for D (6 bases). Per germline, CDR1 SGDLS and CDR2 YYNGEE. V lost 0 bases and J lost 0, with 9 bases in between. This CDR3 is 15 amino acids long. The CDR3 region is CASSVGGAMNTEAFF. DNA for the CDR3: TGTGCCAGCAGCGTAGGGGGGGCTATGAACACTGAAGCTTTCTTT.

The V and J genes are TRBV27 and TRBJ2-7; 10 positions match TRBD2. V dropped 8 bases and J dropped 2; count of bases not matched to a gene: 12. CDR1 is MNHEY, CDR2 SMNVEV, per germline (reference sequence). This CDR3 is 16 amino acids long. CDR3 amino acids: CASGVLAGASPYEQYF. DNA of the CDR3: TGTGCCAGCGGGGTCCTAGCGGGAGCCTCCCCCTACGAGCAGTACTTC.

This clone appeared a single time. The CDR3, as DNA: TGTGCCAGCAGCCCTGGGGTGGGGGGCACCGGGGAGCTGTTTTTT. The encoded protein is CASSPGVGGTGELFF. V usage is TRBV11-2 and J usage is TRBJ2-2, with D perhaps matching TRBD2 (6 bases). V was cut by 5 bases and J by 4 bases, with 14 bases left in between. The CDR3 contains 15 residues. The germline CDR1 and CDR2 sequences are SGHAT and FQNNGV.

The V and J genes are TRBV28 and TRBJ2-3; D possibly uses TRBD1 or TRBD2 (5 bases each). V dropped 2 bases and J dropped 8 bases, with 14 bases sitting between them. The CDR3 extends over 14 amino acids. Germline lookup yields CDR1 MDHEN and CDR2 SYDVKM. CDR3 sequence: CASSLPGSSGTQYF. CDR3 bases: TGTGCCAGCAGTTTACCAGGGAGCAGTGGTACGCAGTATTTT.

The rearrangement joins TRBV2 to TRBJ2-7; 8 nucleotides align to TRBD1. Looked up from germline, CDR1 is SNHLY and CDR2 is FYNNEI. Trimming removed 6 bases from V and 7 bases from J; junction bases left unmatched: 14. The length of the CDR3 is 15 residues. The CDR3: CASRNGQGVLEEQYF. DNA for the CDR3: TGTGCCAGCAGGAACGGACAGGGAGTTTTGGAGGAGCAGTACTTC. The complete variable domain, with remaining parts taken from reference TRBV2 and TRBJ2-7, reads EPEVTQTPSHQVTQMGQEVILRCVPISNHLYFYWYRQILGQKVEFLVSFYNNEISEKSEIFDDQFSVERPDGSNFTLKIRSTKLEDSAMYFCASRNGQGVLEEQYFGPGTRLTVT.